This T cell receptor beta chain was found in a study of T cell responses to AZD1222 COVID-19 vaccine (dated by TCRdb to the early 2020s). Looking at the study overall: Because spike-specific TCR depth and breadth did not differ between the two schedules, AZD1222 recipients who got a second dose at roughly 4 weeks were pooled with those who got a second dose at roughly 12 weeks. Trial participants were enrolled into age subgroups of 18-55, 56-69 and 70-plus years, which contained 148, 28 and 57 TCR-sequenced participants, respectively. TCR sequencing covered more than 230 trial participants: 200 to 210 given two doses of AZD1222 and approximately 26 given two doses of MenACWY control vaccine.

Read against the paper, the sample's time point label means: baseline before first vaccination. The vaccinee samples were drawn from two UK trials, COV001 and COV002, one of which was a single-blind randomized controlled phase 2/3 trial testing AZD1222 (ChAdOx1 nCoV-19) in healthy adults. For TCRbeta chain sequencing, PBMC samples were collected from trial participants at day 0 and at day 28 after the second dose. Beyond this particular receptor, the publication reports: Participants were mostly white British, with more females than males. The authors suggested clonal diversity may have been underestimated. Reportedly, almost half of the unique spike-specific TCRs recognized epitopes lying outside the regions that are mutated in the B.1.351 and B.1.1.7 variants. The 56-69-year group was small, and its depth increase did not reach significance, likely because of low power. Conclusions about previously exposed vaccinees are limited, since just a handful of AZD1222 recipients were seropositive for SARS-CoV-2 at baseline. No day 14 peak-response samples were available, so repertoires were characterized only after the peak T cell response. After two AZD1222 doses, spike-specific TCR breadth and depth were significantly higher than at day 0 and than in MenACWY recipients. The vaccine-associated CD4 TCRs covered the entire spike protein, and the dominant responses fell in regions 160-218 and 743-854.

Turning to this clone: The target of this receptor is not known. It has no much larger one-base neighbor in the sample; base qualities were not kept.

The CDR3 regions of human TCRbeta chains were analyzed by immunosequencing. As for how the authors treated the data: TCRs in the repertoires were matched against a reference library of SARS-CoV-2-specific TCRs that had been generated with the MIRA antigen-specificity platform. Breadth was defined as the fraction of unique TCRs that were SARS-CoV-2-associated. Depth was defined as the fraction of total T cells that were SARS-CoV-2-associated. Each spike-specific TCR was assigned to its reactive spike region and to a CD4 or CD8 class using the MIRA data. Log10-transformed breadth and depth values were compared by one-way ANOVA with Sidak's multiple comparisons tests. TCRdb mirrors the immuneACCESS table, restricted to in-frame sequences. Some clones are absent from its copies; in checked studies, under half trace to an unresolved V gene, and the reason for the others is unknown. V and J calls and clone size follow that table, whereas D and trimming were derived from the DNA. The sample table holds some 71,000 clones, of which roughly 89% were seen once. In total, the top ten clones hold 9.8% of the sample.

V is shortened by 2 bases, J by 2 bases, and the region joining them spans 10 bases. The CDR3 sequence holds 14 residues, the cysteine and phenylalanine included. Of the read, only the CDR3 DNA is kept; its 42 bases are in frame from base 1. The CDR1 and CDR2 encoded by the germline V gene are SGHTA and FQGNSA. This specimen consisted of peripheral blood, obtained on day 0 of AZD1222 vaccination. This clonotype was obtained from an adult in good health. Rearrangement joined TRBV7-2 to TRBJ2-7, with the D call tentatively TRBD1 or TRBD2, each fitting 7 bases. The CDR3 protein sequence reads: CASSLQGGTYEQYF. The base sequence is TGTGCCAGCAGCTTACAGGGGGGGACCTACGAGCAGTACTTC. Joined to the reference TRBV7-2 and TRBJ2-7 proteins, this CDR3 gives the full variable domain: GAGVSQSPSNKVTEKGKDVELRCDPISGHTALYWYRQSLGQGLEFLIYFQGNSAPDKSGLPSDRFSAERTGGSVSTLTIQRTQQEDSAVYLCASSLQGGTYEQYFGPGTRLTVT.